The 28 T cell receptor beta chains given below trace back to one sample, sequenced in a study of CD8 T cells in Susac syndrome (dated by TCRdb to between 2018 and 2021). Library generation was performed with the immunoSEQ multiplex PCR assay. RNA was extracted with the RNeasy kit and roughly 0.5 to 1 ug was reverse transcribed using random hexamers. TCRdb reprocessing: public reads trimmed at Q25 with fastp, clones called with MiXCR, in-frame beta chains kept. When rows share a CDR3 protein, they turn into one entry using the most common DNA and genes. Within this sample are some 450,000 distinct CDR3 sequences, with more than 80% of them counted one time only. The ten largest account for roughly 0.1% of the sample. Sequences were obtained from CD8+ T cells from PBMCs. Receptors were obtained from a human donor with multiple sclerosis.

The rearrangement links TRBV2 to TRBJ2-3; no firm D call. Germline V gene sequence: CDR1 SNHLY, CDR2 FYNNEI. V lost 3 bases and J 5 bases, leaving 9 bases between the germline ends. This CDR3 region has 13 residues. The CDR3 nucleotides read TGTGCCAGCAGTGATAGTCGGGTAGATACGCAGTATTTT. It translates to CASSDSRVDTQYF.

This clonotype was seen only a few times. V usage is TRBV12-3 or TRBV12-4 and J usage is TRBJ2-3; 7 nucleotides align to TRBD1. The J segment lost 0 bases and the V segment lost 4 bases, leaving 1 base of the junction unmatched. This CDR3 has 14 amino acids. CDR3 sequence reads: CASSSDRSTDTQYF. The CDR3 coding sequence is TGTGCCAGCAGTTCGGACAGGAGCACAGATACGCAGTATTTT.

For the CDR3, the DNA is TGTGCCAGCAGCTTGGAGTTAGAAGGCTCCTACAATGAGCAGTTCTTC. Its protein product is CASSLELEGSYNEQFF. The genes are TRBV5-6 and TRBJ2-1; D is unclear. Trimming removed 0 bases from V and 0 bases from J, with 10 bases in between. CDR1 and CDR2 (germline): SGHDT, YYEEEE. CDR3 length: 16 amino acids.

The CDR3 coding sequence is TGTGCCAGCAGAGGGGTAGAGTACGAGCAGTACTTC. Translation gives CASRGVEYEQYF. The chain employs TRBV27 and TRBJ2-7, with D perhaps TRBD1 (5 bases). CDR3 length: 12 residues. Trimming took 6 bases from V and 4 from J, leaving 10 bases between them. Per germline, CDR1 MNHEY and CDR2 SMNVEV (reference sequence).

The rearrangement links TRBV5-1 to TRBJ2-7; 8 bases are shared with TRBD1. Germline trimming cut 0 bases from V and 4 bases from J; bases unmatched to any gene: 6. The CDR3 has 15 amino acids. Germline assignment: CDR1 SGHRS and CDR2 YFSETQ. The CDR3 nucleotides are TGCGCCAGCAGCTTGGCAGACGACAGGGGTTACGAGCAGTACTTC. Residues: CASSLADDRGYEQYF.

The count of this clonotype is one. The chain has TRBV19 and TRBJ2-6, with TRBD1 matching 12 bases. CDR3 length equals 18 residues. V dropped 5 bases and J dropped 2; count of bases not matched to a gene: 7. Germline V CDR1 and CDR2: LNHDA, SQIVND (reference sequence). Here the CDR3 reads CASSPWGQGATGANVLTF. CDR3 in DNA: TGTGCCAGTAGTCCCTGGGGACAGGGGGCGACTGGGGCCAACGTCCTGACTTTC. The full variable domain, rest sourced from reference TRBV19 and TRBJ2-6, is DGGITQSPKYLFRKEGQNVTLSCEQNLNHDAMYWYRQDPGQGLRLIYYSQIVNDFQKGDIAEGYSVSREKKESFPLTVTSAQKNPTAFYLCASSPWGQGATGANVLTFGAGSRLTVL.

On this clonotype: Sequence at one end of the junction differs from germline and may be a read error. The genes are TRBV7-7 and TRBJ2-5; TRBD1 matches at 9 bases. This CDR3 region has 15 residues. Per the germline V gene, CDR1 is SSHAT and CDR2 is FNYEAQ (reference sequence). In nucleotides, the CDR3 is TGTGCTAGCAGTCCCGGGACAGGGCTTCAAGAGACCCAGTACTTC. Its translation is CASSPGTGLQETQYF.

This rearrangement joins TRBV30 to TRBJ1-2, with D unresolved. The germline V gene has CDR1 GTSNPN and CDR2 SVGIG (reference sequence). V dropped 7 bases and J dropped 3 bases, with 15 bases sitting between them. There are 13 residues in the CDR3. The CDR3 here is CAFMDYIDYGYTF. The CDR3 region has the DNA TGTGCCTTCATGGACTACATAGACTATGGCTACACCTTC.

The chain uses TRBV11-2 and TRBJ2-7; 9 bases line up with TRBD1. Per germline, CDR1 SGHAT and CDR2 FQNNGV. V trimming: 4 bases; J trimming: 2 bases; junction bases outside the gene matches: 9. The CDR3 is 16 residues long. The CDR3 region is CASSYIRYRGPYEQYF. The CDR3 DNA follows: TGTGCCAGCAGCTACATCCGTTACAGGGGGCCCTACGAGCAGTACTTC.

The rearrangement links TRBV30 to TRBJ2-2; 7 bases map to TRBD2. The V gene's germline CDR1 is GTSNPN and CDR2 SVGIG (reference sequence). Trimming cost V 0 bases and J 3 bases; bases outside gene matches: 1. The CDR3 has 14 amino acids. In DNA, the CDR3 is TGTGCCTGGAGTGTACTAGCGTACACCGGGGAGCTGTTTTTT. Residues: CAWSVLAYTGELFF.

V usage is TRBV6-5 and J usage is TRBJ1-5; a weak D match, TRBD1 (6 bases). Trimming took off 0 bases at V and 1 base at J, with 13 bases between the two ends. The CDR3 spans 17 residues. The germline CDR1 and CDR2 sequences are MNHEY and SVGAGI. The CDR3 DNA is TGTGCCAGCAGTTACTCTCCGGGGGCCGCCAGCAATCAGCCCCAGCATTTT. The encoded protein is CASSYSPGAASNQPQHF.

The chain employs TRBV30 and TRBJ2-7, with no clear D. Looked up from germline, CDR1 is GTSNPN and CDR2 is SVGIG (reference sequence). CDR3 length: 15 amino acids. With 0 bases removed from V and 2 bases from J, the gap between germline ends came to 14 bases. The CDR3 nucleotides read TGTGCCTGGAGTGTAGGCCACGGTCAAACCTACGAGCAGTACTTC. It translates to CAWSVGHGQTYEQYF.

The chain couples TRBV12-5 to TRBJ2-5; TRBD1 is a possible D gene (5 bases). The germline V and J ends were trimmed by 2 bases and 4 bases, with 14 bases remaining between them. The CDR3 runs 15 residues. Germline CDR1 and CDR2: LGHNT and FRNRAP. The CDR3 loop is CASGLPSQGSETQYF. CDR3 in DNA: TGTGCTAGTGGTTTGCCTTCCCAGGGTTCAGAGACCCAGTACTTC.

The rearrangement uses TRBV3-1 and TRBJ2-5; a weak D match, TRBD1 (5 bases). This CDR3 comprises 16 residues. Trimming took off 1 base at V and 1 base at J, with 13 bases between the two ends. Germline CDR1 is LGHDT and CDR2 is YNNKEL (reference sequence). As DNA, the CDR3 is TGTGCCAGCAGCCAAGGTTTGACAGTAGGCCAAGAGACCCAGTACTTC. This encodes CASSQGLTVGQETQYF.

The chain is built from TRBV6-5 and TRBJ2-3; 10 bases are shared with TRBD2. J lost 1 base, V lost 0 bases, and 10 bases had no gene match. This CDR3 has 19 amino acids. Germline V CDR1 and CDR2: MNHEY, SVGAGI. CDR3 region: CASSYSESGLAGGTDTQYF. The CDR3 bases are TGTGCCAGCAGTTACTCGGAATCGGGGCTAGCGGGGGGCACAGATACGCAGTATTTT.

The rearrangement joins TRBV4-1 to TRBJ2-1; 11 bases are shared with TRBD2. Germline lookup yields CDR1 MGHRA and CDR2 YSYEKL. The CDR3 has 16 amino acids. V shed 0 bases, J shed 6 bases, and the junction held 4 bases outside the gene matches. CDR3 nucleotide sequence: TGCGCCAGCAGCCAAGATACGACTAGCGGGGTCAATGAGCAGTTCTTC. Translation gives CASSQDTTSGVNEQFF.

The rearrangement joins TRBV5-4 to TRBJ1-4; unclear D gene. Deletions cut 3 bases from V and 7 bases from J, with 10 bases between. This CDR3 is built from 13 residues. The germline gives CDR1 SGHNT, CDR2 YYREEE (reference sequence). The CDR3: CASSSSEGEKLFF. The CDR3 DNA reads TGTGCCAGCAGCTCCTCTGAGGGTGAAAAACTGTTTTTT. Full variable domain (outside the CDR3, taken from reference TRBV5-4 and TRBJ1-4): ETGVTQSPTHLIKTRGQQVTLRCSSQSGHNTVSWYQQALGQGPQFIFQYYREEENGRGNFPPRFSGLQFPNYSSELNVNALELDDSALYLCASSSSEGEKLFFGSGTQLSVL.

The rearrangement joins TRBV19 to TRBJ2-1, with 7 positions matching TRBD1. The junction had 5 bases not matched to a gene; V was cut back by 6 bases and J by 3 bases. Germline loops: CDR1 LNHDA, CDR2 SQIVND (reference sequence). The CDR3 extends over 14 amino acids. CDR3 in DNA: TGTGCCAGTAGCATGACAGGGTTCTACAATGAGCAGTTCTTC. It encodes CASSMTGFYNEQFF.

This chain connects TRBV7-6 to TRBJ2-2; D is perhaps TRBD1 (6 bases). The germline V and J ends were trimmed by 2 bases and 7 bases, with 11 bases remaining between them. From germline, CDR1 is SGHVS and CDR2 FNYEAQ. The CDR3 length is 14 residues. The DNA for the CDR3 is TGTGCCAGCAGCTTAAGCCGGGGACACGGGGAGCTGTTTTTT. The encoded protein is CASSLSRGHGELFF.

The genes are TRBV15 and TRBJ1-6; unclear D gene. Deletions cut 0 bases from V and 9 bases from J, with 9 bases between. CDR1 and CDR2 (germline): LNHNV, YYDKDF (reference sequence). The CDR3 runs to 14 residues. The CDR3 DNA follows: TGTGCCACCAGCAGAGATACGATCCTTTCACCCCTCCACTTT. It is translated as CATSRDTILSPLHF.

This rearrangement joins TRBV6-1 to TRBJ2-3; D remains ambiguous. The length of the CDR3 is 13 residues. V was pared by 2 bases and J by 7 bases, with 10 bases between. CDR1 MNHNS and CDR2 SASEGT come from the germline V gene. CDR3 nucleotide sequence: TGTGCCAGCAGTGAATACGGTAGGAATACGCAGTATTTT. It encodes CASSEYGRNTQYF.

The chain links TRBV6-1 to TRBJ1-1; 10 nucleotides agree with TRBD1. This CDR3 is 16 amino acids long. V was clipped by 4 bases and J by 0 bases; unmatched bases: 5. Germline values: CDR1 MNHNS, CDR2 SASEGT. The CDR3: CASSARDRGLNTEAFF. CDR3 coding DNA: TGTGCCAGCAGTGCACGGGACAGGGGTTTGAACACTGAAGCTTTCTTT.

The DNA for the CDR3 is TGTGCCAGCGGTGTACGCGAGCAGTACTTC. It translates to CASGVREQYF. The J gene is TRBJ2-7, the V gene TRBV6-5; D ambiguous. Germline V gene lookup returns CDR1 MNHEY and CDR2 SVGAGI. The CDR3 consists of 10 residues. Trimming shortened V by 8 bases and J by 6 bases, and 8 bases separated the two germline ends.

The rearrangement links TRBV20-1 to TRBJ2-7, with D uncertain. Germline CDR1 and CDR2: DFQATT and SNEGSKA (reference sequence). Trimming pared 0 bases from V and 2 bases from J, leaving 14 bases between. This CDR3 contains 15 residues. CDR3 coding DNA: TGCAGTGCTAGAGATACGAGGACCGAGACCTACGAGCAGTACTTC. Its translation: CSARDTRTETYEQYF.

CDR3 residues: CATRSSYNEQFF. CDR3 DNA sequence: TGTGCCACTAGGAGCTCCTACAATGAGCAGTTCTTC. This sequence joins TRBV7-9 and TRBJ2-1, with no clear D. This CDR3 is 12 amino acids long. Per germline, CDR1 SEHNR and CDR2 FQNEAQ (reference sequence). Trimming took 10 bases from V and 0 from J, leaving 7 bases between them.

The gene calls are TRBV30 and TRBJ2-5; tentative D call: TRBD2 (6 bases). With 1 base removed from V and 3 bases from J, the gap between germline ends came to 9 bases. From germline, CDR1 is GTSNPN and CDR2 SVGIG (reference sequence). The CDR3 extends over 13 amino acids. The CDR3 DNA reads as TGTGCCTGGAGTGGCGGGACGAAAGAGACCCAGTACTTC. It is translated as CAWSGGTKETQYF.

The rearrangement links TRBV20-1 to TRBJ2-1; the D gene could be TRBD1 or TRBD2 (6 bases each). Germline assignment: CDR1 DFQATT and CDR2 SNEGSKA (reference sequence). The CDR3 runs 15 residues. V gave up 1 base and J gave up 6 bases, with 16 bases separating them. In nucleotides, the CDR3 is TGCAGTGCTAGAGTAAGGGGGGAAATGGGCAATGAGCAGTTCTTC. Protein: CSARVRGEMGNEQFF.

This clonotype was picked up one time. The chain carries TRBV10-2 and TRBJ2-2; 7 nucleotides line up with TRBD2. With 3 bases clipped from V and 5 bases from J, the junction kept 9 bases outside the gene matches. Per germline, CDR1 WSHSY and CDR2 SAAADI. This CDR3 has 16 amino acids. The CDR3 sequence is CASSDRGDYITGELFF. In DNA, the CDR3 is TGCGCCAGCAGTGATCGGGGGGATTATATAACCGGGGAGCTGTTTTTT.